The 8 T cell receptor beta chains below come from one sample, sequenced in a study of cytomegalovirus exposure and HLA in healthy donors. 60 Vbeta and 13 Jbeta primers were used in PCR. Measured with immunoSEQ multiplex PCR; TCRdb has only the in-frame clones, and not every one. There are roughly 190,000 clones in the sample; roughly 80% occur only once, and 1.7% lies in the top ten. The sequencing sample was made of PBMCs. The receptors shown here come from a woman aged 18-35 years in good health and CMV-seronegative.

This chain joins TRBV5-1 and TRBJ1-2; 7 nucleotides agree with TRBD1. This CDR3 region has 14 residues. Germline loops: CDR1 SGHRS, CDR2 YFSETQ. V shed 2 bases, J shed 5 bases, and the junction held 6 bases outside the gene matches. CDR3 sequence reads: CASSFSGGSYGYTF. The CDR3, as DNA: TGCGCCAGCAGCTTCTCAGGGGGTTCGTATGGCTACACCTTC.

This clone turned up a few times. The genes are TRBV6-1 and TRBJ2-7, with no clear D. The CDR3 spans 15 residues. V was cut by 3 bases and J by 3 bases, with 15 bases left in between. CDR1 is MNHNS and CDR2 is SASEGT in the germline V gene. CDR3 in DNA: TGTGCCAGCAGTGATGGTGACACCCCCATCTACGAGCAGTACTTC. This codes for CASSDGDTPIYEQYF.

The chain is built from TRBV9 and TRBJ1-2; TRBD1 matches 7 bases. CDR1 is SGDLS, CDR2 YYNGEE, per germline. With 4 bases clipped from V and 3 bases from J, the junction kept 3 bases outside the gene matches. The CDR3 is 13 amino acids. CDR3 protein: CASSPQGDYGYTF. CDR3 coding DNA: TGTGCCAGCAGCCCTCAGGGGGACTATGGCTACACCTTC.

This chain connects TRBV18 to TRBJ1-1; D gene uncertain. The CDR3 spans 13 residues. The V gene's germline CDR1 is KGHSH and CDR2 LQKENI. Trimming took off 3 bases at V and 3 bases at J, with 8 bases between the two ends. The CDR3 loop reads CASSPSGYTEAFF. CDR3 bases: TGTGCCAGCTCACCCTCAGGATACACTGAAGCTTTCTTT. Variable domain in full (rest from reference TRBV18 and TRBJ1-1): NAGVMQNPRHLVRRRGQEARLRCSPMKGHSHVYWYRQLPEEGLKFMVYLQKENIIDESGMPKERFSAEFPKEGPSILRIQQVVRGDSAAYFCASSPSGYTEAFFGQGTRLTVV.

This chain uses TRBV29-1 with TRBJ2-6; possibly TRBD1 for D (6 bases). The V end was cut by 7 bases, the J end by 4 bases, with 17 bases between. The V gene's germline CDR1 is SQVTM and CDR2 ANQGSEA. The CDR3 spans 15 residues. For the CDR3, the DNA is TGCAGCGGTTCCTACAGGGCGCGCGGGGCCAACGTCCTGACTTTC. Its translation: CSGSYRARGANVLTF.

The chain uses TRBV19 and TRBJ1-2, with D possibly matching TRBD1 (6 bases). CDR1 and CDR2 (germline): LNHDA, SQIVND (reference sequence). The CDR3 spans 14 residues. Trimming took off 1 base at V and 4 bases at J, with 10 bases between the two ends. The CDR3 nucleotides are TGTGCCAGTAGTATAGTTACGGACAGCTATGGCTACACCTTC. Translation: CASSIVTDSYGYTF.

CDR3 sequence (DNA): TGTGCCAGCAGGGCCGGGACAGGGGGCTACGAGCAGTACGTC. It encodes CASRAGTGGYEQYV. V usage is TRBV6-1 and J usage is TRBJ2-7; 11 nucleotides agree with TRBD1. The CDR3 has 14 residues. CDR1 is MNHNS and CDR2 is SASEGT in the germline V gene. V shed 6 bases and J 3 bases; nucleotides not matched to a gene: 4.

The chain recombines TRBV29-1 with TRBJ2-7; 8 bases line up with TRBD1. J lost 1 base, V lost 1 base, and 3 bases had no gene match. Germline V CDR1 and CDR2: SQVTM, ANQGSEA. This CDR3 region has 14 residues. The DNA for the CDR3 is TGCAGCGTTGAAGTGCGGGACAGGTCCTACGAGCAGTACTTC. Translation: CSVEVRDRSYEQYF.